This record covers a single T cell receptor (beta chain). This receptor's antigen is unknown. No clone much larger than this one lies a single base away; base qualities are absent. These data originate in a study of blood T cells in healthy people across ages (dated by TCRdb to 2013 to 2016). At the level of the whole study: In model experiments, template switching captured roughly one uniquely barcoded TCR beta cDNA molecule for every two T cells. Using deep sequencing normalized with unique cDNA molecular identifiers, the study measured how TCR beta repertoire diversity changes with age. Donors were grouped into four age groups: young (average 16 years), middle-aged (roughly 40), aged (roughly 67) and long-lived (approximately 78). To avoid experimental bias, donors of different ages were distributed randomly across sequencing lanes. Using the same blood draw, the study looked at two additional independent replicas of 1 million unique cDNA reads for two donors, one aged 18 to 30 and the other aged 80 or older. General study outcomes and caveats: Donor CMV infection status was unknown, potentially confounding age-related changes in expanded clonotypes. Estimates of total diversity based on one million sequenced T cells were regarded as lower bounds and as underestimates. There was a strong correlation between observed TCR beta diversity and the percentage of naive T cells measured by flow cytometry. Compared with the aged group, the long-lived group had more naive CD4+ T cells, fewer expanded clones and increased TCR diversity, suggesting age selection. Conclusive comparison of naive and antigen-experienced compartments was prevented by the profiling of bulk unsorted PBMCs. As age increased, observed TCR beta diversity per million T cells dropped in a roughly linear way, and a significant reduction was already evident by age about 36.

The donors were some 36 Caucasian individuals from Russia, aged 6 to 90 years, who were systemically healthy. Each donor gave 8 to 10 milliliters of peripheral blood, drawn into EDTA-treated Vacutainer tubes. Ficoll-Paque density-gradient centrifugation was used to isolate PBMCs, with at least 6.5 million obtained per sample. Total RNA was extracted from PBMCs with Trizol reagent, with at least 6 micrograms obtained per sample. For every donor, an aliquot of PBMCs went through flow cytometry to measure the percentages of naive CD45RAhigh/CD27high T cells. The protocol used for the library was 5' RACE. The sample was run on an Illumina HiSeq 2500. The second PCR ran for about 6 to 11 cycles and used a J-beta primer mix along with a sample-barcoded 5' primer. Each TCR beta cDNA molecule received a unique molecular identifier from a template-switch 5' adaptor carrying 12 random nucleotides. At least 2.5 million CDR3-containing paired-end reads were obtained from each sample. All of the RNA was converted into first-strand cDNA using the Mint cDNA synthesis kit, with a TRBC-specific oligonucleotide serving as the primer. After uracil-DNA glycosylase treatment, a first 18-cycle PCR used universal primers M1SS and BC2_uni_R on all cDNA. In the source study's methods: For normalization, 1 million high-quality reads, each with a distinct molecular identifier, were randomly selected from each sample. Reads with shared molecular identifiers were discarded instead of being binned into consensus sequences. MiTCR, run with a Q25 quality threshold and the strictest error-elimination algorithm, handled CDR3 identification, clonotype clustering and error correction. A nonparametric unseen species model using Euler transformation provided a lower-bound estimate of total TCR beta diversity. TCRdb applied fastp at Q25 and MiXCR to the public reads, then kept only in-frame beta chains. Every CDR3 protein is listed once, alongside the most common genes and DNA of its rows. TCRdb's processing, not the study's, gives the V and J calls here. The sample data list about 1,400,000 distinct CDR3 sequences, and approximately 63% of these were observed just once. Under 8.5% of the sample is in the top ten clones.

CDR1 and CDR2 are drawn from the germline V gene (reference sequence): SEHNR, FQNEAQ. V is clipped by 3 bases and J by 0 bases, and the sequence between their germline boundaries is 10 bases long. Spanning cysteine to phenylalanine, the CDR3 consists of 15 amino acids. Just the 45-base CDR3 DNA is kept, in frame starting at base 1. The sequence was collected from a man aged 18 to 29 in good health. The rearrangement joined TRBV7-9 to TRBJ2-3; the D gene cannot be named for sure. Sequencing input: blood. The DNA sequence is TGTGCCAGCAGCTTCGGACGTCGTAGCACAGATACGCAGTATTTT. This encodes CASSFGRRSTDTQYF.